The 14 T cell receptor beta chains below all came from one sample that was sequenced in a study of shared clonotypes between healthy human individuals. Here immunoSEQ multiplex PCR was the method, and the copy in TCRdb shows in-frame clones only, minus some. The repertoire holds 650,000 to 800,000 clones, about 92% seen once, with about 24% in the top ten. CD45RO-negative cells were positively selected for CCR7, leaving out terminally differentiated effector memory CD45RA+ cells. Source material: naive CD8+ T cells sorted from blood. The receptors here all came from a man aged 25 to 40 in good health.

This clone occurred a few times. One junction end disagrees with the germline gene, perhaps due to a read error. V and J are TRBV7-9 and TRBJ2-7, with D possibly matching TRBD1 (6 bases). The CDR3 spans 13 residues. Germline V CDR1 and CDR2: SEHNR, FQNEAQ (reference sequence). The CDR3 coding sequence is TGTGCCAGCAGCTTAGCAACACAGGGAATCTTGGACTTC. Amino acid sequence: CASSLATQGILDF.

The chain couples TRBV5-1 to TRBJ1-1; no clear D gene. Germline-derived CDR1 and CDR2 are SGHRS and YFSETQ. The V gene lost 0 bases and the J gene lost 10 bases, with 10 bases spanning the gap. CDR3 length: 12 residues. The CDR3 coding sequence is TGCGCCAGCAGCTTGGGACTGGACGGAGCTTTCTTT. Residues: CASSLGLDGAFF.

Comments on this clone: The sample holds other DNA sequences that translate to the same CDR3. The chain uses TRBV7-2 and TRBJ2-1; D is unresolved. V dropped 2 bases and J dropped 7 bases, with 6 bases sitting between them. The CDR3 spans 12 residues. CDR1 is SGHTA and CDR2 is FQGNSA in the germline V gene. CDR3 residues: CASSLSGNEQFF. The CDR3 bases are TGTGCCAGCAGCTTATCCGGGAATGAGCAGTTCTTC.

The CDR3 nucleotides read TGTGCCAGCAGCCCCAAGGGCTGGGGCCGGGAAAAACTGTTTTTT. It is translated as CASSPKGWGREKLFF. The V call is TRBV11-2, the J call TRBJ1-4, with D perhaps matching TRBD1 (5 bases). The V gene's germline CDR1 is SGHAT and CDR2 FQNNGV. This CDR3 has 15 amino acids. The ends were cut back, 5 bases at V and 8 bases at J, with 18 bases in the middle. Together with reference TRBV11-2 and TRBJ1-4, the CDR3 gives the full variable domain: EAGVAQSPRYKIIEKRQSVAFWCNPISGHATLYWYQQILGQGPKLLIQFQNNGVVDDSQLPKDRFSAERLKGVDSTLKIQPAKLEDSAVYLCASSPKGWGREKLFFGSGTQLSVL.

This clone was detected only once. The CDR3 DNA follows: TGTGCCAGCAGCCCCGACCCCAGGGGCTCCTACGAGCAGTACTTC. Protein: CASSPDPRGSYEQYF. This sequence joins TRBV13 and TRBJ2-7, with D perhaps matching TRBD1 (6 bases). V lost 5 bases, J lost 0 bases, and 14 bases lay in between. From germline, CDR1 is PRHDT and CDR2 FYEKMQ (reference sequence). This CDR3 is 15 amino acids long. Full variable domain (remainder filled in from reference TRBV13 and TRBJ2-7): AAGVIQSPRHLIKEKRETATLKCYPIPRHDTVYWYQQGPGQDPQFLISFYEKMQSDKGSIPDRFSAQQFSDYHSELNMSSLELGDSALYFCASSPDPRGSYEQYFGPGTRLTVT.

V gene TRBV6-4 combines with J gene TRBJ2-3, with TRBD1 matching 8 bases. This CDR3 has 14 amino acids. The J segment lost 3 bases and the V segment lost 4 bases, leaving 3 bases of the junction unmatched. Germline lookup yields CDR1 MRHNA and CDR2 SNTAGT. The CDR3: CASSGTGPTDTQYF. CDR3 nucleotide sequence: TGTGCCAGCAGTGGGACAGGGCCGACAGATACGCAGTATTTT.

The chain couples TRBV18 to TRBJ2-7, with D perhaps matching TRBD1 (6 bases). V was trimmed by 6 bases and J by 2 bases, leaving 14 bases between them. This CDR3 comprises 14 residues. In germline, CDR1 is KGHSH, CDR2 LQKENI. CDR3: CASSHRDNPYEQYF. The CDR3 DNA is TGTGCCAGCTCCCACCGGGACAACCCCTACGAGCAGTACTTC.

This clone has only one observation. The V call is TRBV7-3, the J call TRBJ2-5; D remains ambiguous. The CDR3 spans 13 residues. V lost 2 bases and J lost 4, with 8 bases in between. Germline CDR1 reads SGHTA; CDR2 reads FQGTGA. CDR3 bases: TGTGCCAGCAGCTTATGGCTGGGAGAGACCCAGTACTTC. Translating gives CASSLWLGETQYF. Full variable domain (remainder filled in from reference TRBV7-3 and TRBJ2-5): GAGVSQTPSNKVTEKGKYVELRCDPISGHTALYWYRQSLGQGPEFLIYFQGTGAADDSGLPNDRFFAVRPEGSVSTLKIQRTERGDSAVYLCASSLWLGETQYFGPGTRLLVL.

This clone was picked up one time. The chain joins TRBV6-5 to TRBJ1-2; D remains ambiguous. This CDR3 has 13 residues. Trimming shortened V by 0 bases and J by 6 bases, and 8 bases separated the two germline ends. Germline CDR1 is MNHEY and CDR2 is SVGAGI. The CDR3 sequence is CASSYSIADGYTF. The DNA for the CDR3 is TGTGCCAGCAGTTACTCGATAGCCGATGGCTACACCTTC.

Comments on this clone: A much larger clone lies one base from this, so it may be a read error. This chain joins TRBV11-1 and TRBJ2-7, with 8 bases identical to TRBD2. Per the germline V gene, CDR1 is SGHAT and CDR2 is FQDESV (reference sequence). This CDR3 comprises 15 residues. V lost 1 base to trimming and J lost 0 bases; unmatched junction nucleotides: 2. CDR3 protein: CASSLGSGSSYEQYF. The CDR3 nucleotides are TGTGCCAGCAGCTTAGGCAGCGGGAGCTCCTACGAGCAGTACTTC.

V and J are TRBV7-9 and TRBJ2-7; TRBD2 matches at 9 bases. This CDR3 is 15 amino acids long. The germline V gene has CDR1 SEHNR and CDR2 FQNEAQ (reference sequence). The trim removed 5 bases at V and 3 bases at J, leaving 8 bases unmatched. The CDR3 loop reads CASSPGTSHIYEQYF. DNA for the CDR3: TGTGCCAGCAGCCCCGGGACTAGCCACATCTACGAGCAGTACTTC.

The chain recombines TRBV29-1 with TRBJ2-1; TRBD2 matches 10 bases. Germline CDR1 SQVTM, CDR2 ANQGSEA. CDR3 length equals 17 residues. The ends lost 3 bases at V and 7 bases at J; junction bases unmatched: 15. CDR3 bases: TGCAGCGTTGATTTTCTAGCGGGAGAGGTCTTTTCGAATGAGCAGTTCTTC. Amino acid sequence: CSVDFLAGEVFSNEQFF.

The chain carries TRBV2 and TRBJ2-3; 8 bases match TRBD2. The trim removed 11 bases at V and 3 bases at J, leaving 13 bases unmatched. The germline V gene encodes CDR1 SNHLY and CDR2 FYNNEI. The CDR3 is made up of 15 amino acids. The CDR3 DNA follows: TGTGCCGTCATCGGGGGCGGCGGGAGGACAGATACGCAGTATTTT. It translates to CAVIGGGGRTDTQYF.

This chain joins TRBV6-1 and TRBJ1-5; D remains unclear. The V gene lost 6 bases and the J gene lost 2 bases, with 8 bases spanning the gap. The CDR3 totals 13 residues. Per germline, CDR1 MNHNS and CDR2 SASEGT. CDR3 protein: CASRVRGNQPQHF. In DNA, the CDR3 is TGTGCCAGCAGAGTGAGAGGCAATCAGCCCCAGCATTTT.